These T cell receptor beta chains were read from a single sample in a study of CD8 T cells in Susac syndrome. TCRdb reprocessed the immunoSEQ multiplex PCR reads with MiXCR, giving one entry per CDR3 protein. The profile shows roughly 190,000 distinct CDR3 sequences, around nine tenths of them singletons. The specimen sequenced was CD4+ T cells from PBMCs. The receptors derive from a human donor with Susac syndrome. Both conserved end residues are part of each CDR3. A D gene is named only where the DNA matches it firmly. Size tells how often a clone was seen (once, few, many) or the class of an expanded clone, and some rows leave it out.

clone_size: NA
j_call: TRBJ2-5
d_call: NA
v_call: TRBV24-1
cdr3_aa: CATSDSGETQYF
cdr3_nt: TGTGCCACCTCGGACTCGGGAGAGACCCAGTACTTC

clone_size: NA
j_call: TRBJ1-1
d_call: NA
v_call: TRBV3-1
cdr3_aa: CASSLSGWGLSAFF
cdr3_nt: TGTGCCAGCAGCCTTTCCGGATGGGGCTTAAGTGCTTTCTTT

clone_size: NA
j_call: TRBJ1-1
d_call: NA
v_call: TRBV19
cdr3_aa: CASTRLKGMGNTEAFF
cdr3_nt: TGTGCCAGTACCCGCCTGAAAGGGATGGGGAACACTGAAGCTTTCTTT

clone_size: once
j_call: TRBJ2-3
d_call: NA
v_call: TRBV29-1
cdr3_aa: CSAGTLAITDTQYF
cdr3_nt: TGCAGCGCCGGGACCTTAGCGATCACAGATACGCAGTATTTT

clone_size: NA
j_call: TRBJ2-7
d_call: NA
v_call: TRBV9
cdr3_aa: CASSVGVGDLKTYEQYF
cdr3_nt: TGTGCCAGCAGCGTAGGGGTTGGGGACCTAAAAACCTACGAGCAGTACTTC

clone_size: NA
j_call: TRBJ1-1
d_call: NA
v_call: TRBV30
cdr3_aa: CAWSVVQIMNTEAFF
cdr3_nt: TGTGCCTGGAGTGTAGTGCAGATTATGAACACTGAAGCTTTCTTT

clone_size: NA
j_call: TRBJ2-2
d_call: TRBD1
v_call: TRBV29-1
cdr3_aa: CSVGGDRGPAGELFF
cdr3_nt: TGCAGCGTTGGGGGGGACAGGGGGCCGGCCGGGGAGCTGTTTTTT

clone_size: NA
j_call: TRBJ2-1
d_call: NA
v_call: TRBV5-4
cdr3_aa: CASSLRFQNEQFF
cdr3_nt: TGTGCCAGCAGCTTGCGTTTTCAGAATGAGCAGTTCTTC

clone_size: NA
j_call: TRBJ2-3
d_call: NA
v_call: TRBV7-3
cdr3_aa: CASSNYGDTQYF
cdr3_nt: TGTGCCAGCAGCAACTATGGGGATACGCAGTATTTT

clone_size: NA
j_call: TRBJ2-3
d_call: TRBD1
v_call: TRBV28
cdr3_aa: CASMGQVTDTQYF
cdr3_nt: TGTGCCAGCATGGGACAGGTCACAGATACGCAGTATTTT

clone_size: few
j_call: TRBJ1-5
d_call: TRBD1
v_call: TRBV27
cdr3_aa: CASSLGQGDQPQHF
cdr3_nt: TGTGCCAGCAGTCTGGGACAGGGCGATCAGCCCCAGCATTTT

clone_size: NA
j_call: TRBJ2-2
d_call: TRBD2
v_call: TRBV24-1
cdr3_aa: CATSDRVAGVLSGELFF
cdr3_nt: TGTGCCACCAGTGACAGGGTAGCGGGAGTATTATCCGGGGAGCTGTTTTTT

clone_size: NA
j_call: TRBJ2-2
d_call: NA
v_call: TRBV7-8
cdr3_aa: CASSFAGGVAGELFF
cdr3_nt: TGTGCCAGCAGCTTTGCAGGGGGGGTGGCCGGGGAGCTGTTTTTT

clone_size: NA
j_call: TRBJ1-2
d_call: TRBD1
v_call: TRBV6-5
cdr3_aa: CASSYSRLGTAGYTF
cdr3_nt: TGTGCCAGCAGTTACTCCCGCCTCGGGACAGCTGGCTACACCTTC

clone_size: NA
j_call: TRBJ2-7
d_call: TRBD2
v_call: TRBV11-2
cdr3_aa: CASSVVGLDHHEQYF
cdr3_nt: TGTGCCAGCAGCGTCGTCGGACTAGATCACCACGAGCAGTACTTC

clone_size: NA
j_call: TRBJ1-3
d_call: NA
v_call: TRBV12-3/TRBV12-4
cdr3_aa: CASSLATEWRGNTIYF
cdr3_nt: TGTGCCAGCAGTTTAGCGACCGAATGGCGGGGAAACACCATATATTTT

clone_size: NA
j_call: TRBJ2-1
d_call: TRBD1
v_call: TRBV28
cdr3_aa: CASNIRQGAADEQFF
cdr3_nt: TGTGCCAGCAACATAAGACAGGGGGCCGCGGATGAGCAGTTCTTC

clone_size: NA
j_call: TRBJ2-7
d_call: NA
v_call: TRBV20-1
cdr3_aa: CSARLAISYEQYF
cdr3_nt: TGCAGTGCTAGACTAGCGATATCCTACGAGCAGTACTTC

clone_size: NA
j_call: TRBJ2-3
d_call: NA
v_call: TRBV20-1
cdr3_aa: CSEDRKPTDTQYF
cdr3_nt: TGCAGTGAGGACAGAAAACCCACAGATACGCAGTATTTT

clone_size: NA
j_call: TRBJ2-3
d_call: TRBD2
v_call: TRBV29-1
cdr3_aa: CSVGARDYTDTQYF
cdr3_nt: TGCAGCGTTGGAGCCAGGGACTACACAGATACGCAGTATTTT

clone_size: NA
j_call: TRBJ2-3
d_call: TRBD2
v_call: TRBV20-1
cdr3_aa: CSARIWRGDTDTQYF
cdr3_nt: TGCAGTGCTAGGATTTGGCGGGGGGACACAGATACGCAGTATTTT

clone_size: once
j_call: TRBJ1-2
d_call: TRBD1
v_call: TRBV10-3
cdr3_aa: CAISSPGTGAPYGYTF
cdr3_nt: TGTGCCATCAGTTCTCCCGGGACAGGGGCCCCCTATGGCTACACCTTC

clone_size: NA
j_call: TRBJ2-6
d_call: NA
v_call: TRBV5-1
cdr3_aa: CATGQTGSGANVLTF
cdr3_nt: TGCGCCACAGGACAGACTGGCTCTGGGGCCAACGTCCTGACTTTC

clone_size: NA
j_call: TRBJ2-1
d_call: TRBD2
v_call: TRBV3-1
cdr3_aa: CASSQSSGGNEQFF
cdr3_nt: TGTGCCAGCAGCCAGTCTAGCGGGGGCAATGAGCAGTTCTTC

clone_size: NA
j_call: TRBJ2-5
d_call: NA
v_call: TRBV5-1
cdr3_aa: CASSFPLAQETQYF
cdr3_nt: TGCGCCAGCAGCTTTCCACTAGCCCAAGAGACCCAGTACTTC

clone_size: NA
j_call: TRBJ2-7
d_call: TRBD1
v_call: TRBV7-2
cdr3_aa: CASSSTGVYEQYF
cdr3_nt: TGTGCCAGCAGCTCAACAGGGGTCTACGAGCAGTACTTC

clone_size: few
j_call: TRBJ2-7
d_call: NA
v_call: TRBV6-5
cdr3_aa: CASSYQSGETYEQYF
cdr3_nt: TGTGCCAGCAGTTACCAGAGCGGAGAAACCTACGAGCAGTACTTC

clone_size: NA
j_call: TRBJ2-4
d_call: NA
v_call: TRBV7-9
cdr3_aa: CASSLAGVGNIQYF
cdr3_nt: TGTGCCAGCAGCTTAGCAGGTGTCGGGAACATTCAGTACTTC

clone_size: once
j_call: TRBJ1-5
d_call: NA
v_call: TRBV7-9
cdr3_aa: CASSNITGIGNQPQHF
cdr3_nt: TGTGCCAGCAGCAACATAACAGGGATTGGCAATCAGCCCCAGCATTTT

clone_size: few
j_call: TRBJ2-3
d_call: NA
v_call: TRBV5-1
cdr3_aa: CASSVIGGTTDTQYF
cdr3_nt: TGCGCCAGCAGCGTGATCGGGGGCACTACAGATACGCAGTATTTT

clone_size: NA
j_call: TRBJ2-3
d_call: TRBD2
v_call: TRBV19
cdr3_aa: CASSMGLAGDTQYF
cdr3_nt: TGTGCCAGTAGTATGGGACTAGCGGGAGATACGCAGTATTTT

clone_size: NA
j_call: TRBJ1-5
d_call: NA
v_call: TRBV28
cdr3_aa: CASIRQANQPQHF
cdr3_nt: TGTGCCAGCATAAGACAGGCCAATCAGCCCCAGCATTTT

clone_size: NA
j_call: TRBJ2-5
d_call: TRBD1
v_call: TRBV28
cdr3_aa: CASSSGQGIQETQYF
cdr3_nt: TGTGCCAGCAGTTCGGGACAGGGAATCCAAGAGACCCAGTACTTC

clone_size: NA
j_call: TRBJ2-1
d_call: TRBD2
v_call: TRBV4-1
cdr3_aa: CASSQGRLAGGGEQFF
cdr3_nt: TGCGCCAGCAGCCAAGGGAGACTAGCGGGGGGGGGTGAGCAGTTCTTC

clone_size: few
j_call: TRBJ1-1
d_call: NA
v_call: TRBV4-1
cdr3_aa: CASSQYRDTEAFF
cdr3_nt: TGCGCCAGCAGCCAATACAGGGACACTGAAGCTTTCTTT

clone_size: NA
j_call: TRBJ2-7
d_call: NA
v_call: TRBV18
cdr3_aa: CASSPEDSYYEQYF
cdr3_nt: TGTGCCAGCTCACCAGAAGACAGTTACTACGAGCAGTACTTC

clone_size: once
j_call: TRBJ2-2
d_call: TRBD2
v_call: TRBV6-5
cdr3_aa: CASSPSGRATGELFF
cdr3_nt: TGTGCCAGCAGTCCAAGCGGGAGGGCCACCGGGGAGCTGTTTTTT

clone_size: NA
j_call: TRBJ2-3
d_call: NA
v_call: TRBV7-2
cdr3_aa: CASSSTGTSTDTQYF
cdr3_nt: TGTGCCAGCAGCTCTACCGGGACTAGCACAGATACGCAGTATTTT

clone_size: NA
j_call: TRBJ1-5
d_call: NA
v_call: TRBV18
cdr3_aa: CASSQTDSNQPQHF
cdr3_nt: TGTGCCAGCTCACAGACAGATAGCAATCAGCCCCAGCATTTT

clone_size: once
j_call: TRBJ1-6
d_call: TRBD1
v_call: TRBV7-9
cdr3_aa: CASSFTGVNSPLHF
cdr3_nt: TGTGCCAGCAGCTTTACAGGGGTTAATTCACCCCTCCACTTT

clone_size: NA
j_call: TRBJ1-1
d_call: TRBD1
v_call: TRBV27
cdr3_aa: CASILQGRNTEAFF
cdr3_nt: TGTGCCAGCATATTACAGGGGAGGAACACTGAAGCTTTCTTT

clone_size: NA
j_call: TRBJ2-5
d_call: NA
v_call: TRBV5-1
cdr3_aa: CASSSQSGETQYF
cdr3_nt: TGCGCCAGCAGCTCGCAATCGGGGGAGACCCAGTACTTC

clone_size: NA
j_call: TRBJ1-2
d_call: TRBD1
v_call: TRBV7-2
cdr3_aa: CASSLGQGGYTF
cdr3_nt: TGTGCCAGCAGCTTAGGACAGGGTGGCTACACCTTC

clone_size: NA
j_call: TRBJ2-7
d_call: NA
v_call: TRBV7-3
cdr3_aa: CASSLDIGSYEQYF
cdr3_nt: TGTGCCAGCAGCTTAGACATCGGCTCCTACGAGCAGTACTTC

clone_size: NA
j_call: TRBJ1-4
d_call: NA
v_call: TRBV30
cdr3_aa: CACWGLTQKLFF
cdr3_nt: TGTGCCTGTTGGGGACTTACCCAAAAACTGTTTTTT

clone_size: NA
j_call: TRBJ1-5
d_call: NA
v_call: TRBV4-2
cdr3_aa: CASSLKGNNQPQHF
cdr3_nt: TGTGCCAGCAGCCTAAAGGGGAACAATCAGCCCCAGCATTTT

clone_size: NA
j_call: TRBJ2-5
d_call: TRBD1
v_call: TRBV29-1
cdr3_aa: CSVDQGAGETQYF
cdr3_nt: TGCAGCGTTGACCAGGGGGCAGGGGAGACCCAGTACTTC

clone_size: NA
j_call: TRBJ1-1
d_call: TRBD1
v_call: TRBV5-4
cdr3_aa: CASSYDRVTEAFF
cdr3_nt: TGTGCCAGCAGCTACGACAGGGTCACTGAAGCTTTCTTT

clone_size: NA
j_call: TRBJ1-1
d_call: NA
v_call: TRBV25-1
cdr3_aa: CASSTQLSYRVFF
cdr3_nt: TGTGCCAGCTCAACCCAACTATCATACAGGGTTTTCTTT

clone_size: NA
j_call: TRBJ2-1
d_call: NA
v_call: TRBV2
cdr3_aa: CASSPGRRTYNEQFF
cdr3_nt: TGTGCCAGCAGCCCGGGACGGAGGACCTACAATGAGCAGTTCTTC